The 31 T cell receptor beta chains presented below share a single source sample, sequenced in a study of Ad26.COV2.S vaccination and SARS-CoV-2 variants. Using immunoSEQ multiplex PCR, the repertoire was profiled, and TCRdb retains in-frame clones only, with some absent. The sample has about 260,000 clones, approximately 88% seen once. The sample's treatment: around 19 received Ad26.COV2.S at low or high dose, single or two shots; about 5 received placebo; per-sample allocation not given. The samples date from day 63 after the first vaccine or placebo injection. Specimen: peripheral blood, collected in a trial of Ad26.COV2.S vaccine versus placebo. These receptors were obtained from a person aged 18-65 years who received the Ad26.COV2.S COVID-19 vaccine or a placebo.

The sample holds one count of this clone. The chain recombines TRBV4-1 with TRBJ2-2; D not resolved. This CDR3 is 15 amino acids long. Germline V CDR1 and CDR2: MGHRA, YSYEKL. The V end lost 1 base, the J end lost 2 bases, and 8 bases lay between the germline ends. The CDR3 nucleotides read TGCGCCAGCAGCCAAGTATCCCCTAACACCGGGGAGCTGTTTTTT. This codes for CASSQVSPNTGELFF.

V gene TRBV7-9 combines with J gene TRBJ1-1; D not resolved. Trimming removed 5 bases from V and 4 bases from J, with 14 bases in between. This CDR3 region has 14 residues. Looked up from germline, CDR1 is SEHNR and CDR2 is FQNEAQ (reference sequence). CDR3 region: CASSPGPKGTEAFF. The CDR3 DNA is TGTGCCAGCAGCCCCGGACCTAAGGGCACTGAAGCTTTCTTT.

In nucleotides, the CDR3 is TGTGCCAGCAGCTTACCCGACAGGGGAAGGAACGAGCAGTACTTC. It specifies CASSLPDRGRNEQYF. V and J are TRBV7-9 and TRBJ2-7; 8 bases are shared with TRBD1. In germline, CDR1 is SEHNR, CDR2 FQNEAQ (reference sequence). The CDR3 loop spans 15 amino acids. The ends lost 2 bases at V and 5 bases at J; junction bases unmatched: 8. Variable domain in full (rest from reference TRBV7-9 and TRBJ2-7): DTGVSQNPRHKITKRGQNVTFRCDPISEHNRLYWYRQTLGQGPEFLTYFQNEAQLEKSRLLSDRFSAERPKGSFSTLEIQRTEQGDSAMYLCASSLPDRGRNEQYFGPGTRLTVT.

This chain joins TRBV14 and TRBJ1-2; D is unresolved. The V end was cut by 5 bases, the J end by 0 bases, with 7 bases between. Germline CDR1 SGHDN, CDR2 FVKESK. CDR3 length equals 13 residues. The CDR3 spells CASSARSNYGYTF. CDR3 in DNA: TGTGCCAGCAGCGCGCGGTCTAACTATGGCTACACCTTC.

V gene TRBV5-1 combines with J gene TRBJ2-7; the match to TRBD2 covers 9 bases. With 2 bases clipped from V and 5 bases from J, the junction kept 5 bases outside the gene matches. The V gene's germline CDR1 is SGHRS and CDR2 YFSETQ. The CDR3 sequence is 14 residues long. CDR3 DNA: TGCGCCAGCAGCTTCCCCAGCGGGGGGAACGAGCAGTACTTC. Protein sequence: CASSFPSGGNEQYF.

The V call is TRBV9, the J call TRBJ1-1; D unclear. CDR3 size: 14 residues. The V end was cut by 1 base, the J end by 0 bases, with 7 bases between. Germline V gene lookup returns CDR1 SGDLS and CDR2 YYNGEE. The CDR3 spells CASSVMAVNTEAFF. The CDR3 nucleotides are TGTGCCAGCAGCGTAATGGCGGTGAACACTGAAGCTTTCTTT.

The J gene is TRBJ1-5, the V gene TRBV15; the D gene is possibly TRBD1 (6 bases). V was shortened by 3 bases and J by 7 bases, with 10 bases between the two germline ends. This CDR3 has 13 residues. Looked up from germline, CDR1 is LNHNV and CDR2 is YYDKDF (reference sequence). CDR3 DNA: TGTGCCACCAGCAGGATCAGGGGCCAGCCCCAGCATTTT. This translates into CATSRIRGQPQHF. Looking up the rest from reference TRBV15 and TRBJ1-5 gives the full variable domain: DAMVIQNPRYQVTQFGKPVTLSCSQTLNHNVMYWYQQKSSQAPKLLFHYYDKDFNNEADTPDNFQSRRPNTSFCFLDIRSPGLGDTAMYLCATSRIRGQPQHFGDGTRLSIL.

The CDR3 sequence: CASSLETDYEKLFF. CDR3 DNA: TGTGCCAGCAGCTTAGAGACGGACTATGAAAAACTGTTTTTT. This chain uses TRBV7-2 with TRBJ1-4; D gene ambiguous. CDR3 length equals 14 residues. Germline V gives CDR1 SGHTA, CDR2 FQGNSA. V lost 1 base, J lost 6 bases, and 9 bases lay in between.

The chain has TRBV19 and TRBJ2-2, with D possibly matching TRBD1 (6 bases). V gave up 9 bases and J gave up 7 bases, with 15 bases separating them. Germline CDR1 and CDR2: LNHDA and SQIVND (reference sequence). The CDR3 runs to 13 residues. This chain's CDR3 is CASHIGTIGELFF. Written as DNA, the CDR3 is TGTGCCAGCCACATTGGGACAATCGGGGAGCTGTTTTTT.

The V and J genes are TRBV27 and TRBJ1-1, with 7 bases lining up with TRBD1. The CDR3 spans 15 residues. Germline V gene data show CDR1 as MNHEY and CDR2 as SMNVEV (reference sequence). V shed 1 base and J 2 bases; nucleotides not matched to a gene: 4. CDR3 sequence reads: CASSLYRQGNTEAFF. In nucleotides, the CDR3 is TGTGCCAGCAGTTTATACCGACAGGGCAACACTGAAGCTTTCTTT.

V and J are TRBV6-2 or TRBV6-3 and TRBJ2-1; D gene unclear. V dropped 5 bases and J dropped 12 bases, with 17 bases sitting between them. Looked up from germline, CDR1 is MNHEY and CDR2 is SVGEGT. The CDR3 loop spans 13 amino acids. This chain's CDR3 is CASSTSPLGGQFF. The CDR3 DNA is TGTGCCAGCAGTACTTCCCCCCTAGGCGGGCAGTTCTTC.

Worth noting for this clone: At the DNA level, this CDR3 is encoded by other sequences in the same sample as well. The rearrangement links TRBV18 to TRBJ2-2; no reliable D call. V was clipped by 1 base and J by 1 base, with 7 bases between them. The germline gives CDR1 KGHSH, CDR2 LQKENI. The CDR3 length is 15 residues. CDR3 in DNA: TGTGCCAGCTCACCACTGGCAGTGAACACCGGGGAGCTGTTTTTT. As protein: CASSPLAVNTGELFF.

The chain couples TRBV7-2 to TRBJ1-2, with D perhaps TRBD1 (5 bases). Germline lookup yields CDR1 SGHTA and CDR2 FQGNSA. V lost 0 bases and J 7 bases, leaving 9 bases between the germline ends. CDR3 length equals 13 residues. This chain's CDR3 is CASSLADSGGYTF. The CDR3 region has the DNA TGTGCCAGCAGCTTAGCAGACAGTGGTGGCTACACCTTC.

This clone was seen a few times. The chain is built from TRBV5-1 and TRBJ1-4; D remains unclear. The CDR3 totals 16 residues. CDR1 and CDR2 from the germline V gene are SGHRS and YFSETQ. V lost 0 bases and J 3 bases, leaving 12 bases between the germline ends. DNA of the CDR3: TGCGCCAGCAGCTTGGCCGGGTCAAGCCCTAATGAAAAACTGTTTTTT. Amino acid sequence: CASSLAGSSPNEKLFF.

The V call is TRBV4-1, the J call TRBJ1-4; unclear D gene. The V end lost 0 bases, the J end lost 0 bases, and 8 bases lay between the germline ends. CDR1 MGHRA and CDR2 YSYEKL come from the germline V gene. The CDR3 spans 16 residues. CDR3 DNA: TGCGCCAGCAGCCAAGAGGGCAGCCCAACTAATGAAAAACTGTTTTTT. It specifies CASSQEGSPTNEKLFF.

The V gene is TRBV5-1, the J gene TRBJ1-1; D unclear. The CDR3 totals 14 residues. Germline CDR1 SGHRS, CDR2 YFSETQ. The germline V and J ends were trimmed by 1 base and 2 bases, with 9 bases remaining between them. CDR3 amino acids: CASSLWQINTEAFF. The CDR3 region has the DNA TGCGCCAGCAGCTTGTGGCAGATCAACACTGAAGCTTTCTTT.

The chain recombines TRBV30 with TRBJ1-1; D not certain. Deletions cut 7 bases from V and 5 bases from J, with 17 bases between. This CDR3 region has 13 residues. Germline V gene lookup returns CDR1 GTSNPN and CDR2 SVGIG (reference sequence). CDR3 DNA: TGTGCCTCCTCAGAAGTGGCGAGGACTGAAGCTTTCTTT. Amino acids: CASSEVARTEAFF.

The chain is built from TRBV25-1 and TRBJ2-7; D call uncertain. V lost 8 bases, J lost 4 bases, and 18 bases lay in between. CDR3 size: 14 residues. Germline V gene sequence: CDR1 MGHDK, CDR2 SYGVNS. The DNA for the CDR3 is TGTGCCAGCGTCACCCGAGACTGCAAATACGAGCAGTACGTC. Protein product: CASVTRDCKYEQYV.

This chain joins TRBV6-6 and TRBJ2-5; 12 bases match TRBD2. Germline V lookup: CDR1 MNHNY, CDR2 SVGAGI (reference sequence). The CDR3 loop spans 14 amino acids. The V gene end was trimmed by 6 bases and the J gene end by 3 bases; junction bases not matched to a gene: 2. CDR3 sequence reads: CASSWTSGEETQYF. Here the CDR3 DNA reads TGTGCCAGCAGCTGGACTAGCGGGGAAGAGACCCAGTACTTC.

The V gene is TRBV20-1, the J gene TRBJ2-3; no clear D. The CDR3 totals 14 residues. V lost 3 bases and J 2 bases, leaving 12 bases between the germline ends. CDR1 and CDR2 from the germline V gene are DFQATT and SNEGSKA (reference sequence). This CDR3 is CSASHNRPTDTQYF. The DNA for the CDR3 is TGCAGTGCTAGTCACAACAGACCCACAGATACGCAGTATTTT.

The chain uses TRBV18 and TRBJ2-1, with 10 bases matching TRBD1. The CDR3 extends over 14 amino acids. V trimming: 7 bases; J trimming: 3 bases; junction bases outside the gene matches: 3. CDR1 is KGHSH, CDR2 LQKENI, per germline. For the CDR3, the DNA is TGTGCCAGCTTCCGGGACAGGGGCTACAATGAGCAGTTCTTC. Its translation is CASFRDRGYNEQFF.

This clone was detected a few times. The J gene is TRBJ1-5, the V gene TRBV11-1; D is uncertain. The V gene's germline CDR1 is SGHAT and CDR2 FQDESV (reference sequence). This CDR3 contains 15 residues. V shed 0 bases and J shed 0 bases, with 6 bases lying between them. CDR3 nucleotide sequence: TGTGCCAGCAGCTTAGCCTTTTATAGCAATCAGCCCCAGCATTTT. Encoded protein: CASSLAFYSNQPQHF.

CDR3 loop: CASSGTWGGTDTQYF. The DNA for the CDR3 is TGTGCCAGCAGCGGGACGTGGGGTGGCACAGATACGCAGTATTTT. The rearrangement joins TRBV7-3 to TRBJ2-3; D is perhaps TRBD1 or TRBD2 (5 bases each). V was pared by 5 bases and J by 1 base, with 13 bases between. The CDR3 totals 15 residues. CDR1 and CDR2 (germline): SGHTA, FQGTGA. The full variable domain, in which reference TRBV7-3 and TRBJ2-3 provide the parts outside the CDR3, is GAGVSQTPSNKVTEKGKYVELRCDPISGHTALYWYRQSLGQGPEFLIYFQGTGAADDSGLPNDRFFAVRPEGSVSTLKIQRTERGDSAVYLCASSGTWGGTDTQYFGPGTRLTVL.

The CDR3 sequence: CASSPTGQGRSGNTIYF. CDR3 DNA sequence: TGTGCCAGCAGCCCCACTGGACAGGGCCGGTCTGGAAACACCATATATTTT. The rearrangement joins TRBV3-1 (or the pseudogene TRBV3-2) to TRBJ1-3; 8 bases fit TRBD1. V trimming: 4 bases; J trimming: 1 base; junction bases outside the gene matches: 9. Per the germline V gene, CDR1 is LGHDT and CDR2 is YNNKEL (reference sequence). The CDR3 is 17 residues long.

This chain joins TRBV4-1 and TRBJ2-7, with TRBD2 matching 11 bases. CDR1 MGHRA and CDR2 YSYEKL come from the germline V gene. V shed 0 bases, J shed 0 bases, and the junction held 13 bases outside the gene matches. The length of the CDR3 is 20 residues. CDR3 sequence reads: CASSQDFETSGALSSYEQYF. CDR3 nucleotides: TGCGCCAGCAGCCAAGATTTTGAGACTAGCGGGGCTTTGAGCTCCTACGAGCAGTACTTC.

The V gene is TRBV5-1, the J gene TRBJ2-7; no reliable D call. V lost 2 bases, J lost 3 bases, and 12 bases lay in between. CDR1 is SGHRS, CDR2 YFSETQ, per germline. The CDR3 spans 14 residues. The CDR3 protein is CASSFGRQSYEQYF. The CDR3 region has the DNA TGCGCCAGCAGCTTCGGCAGACAAAGCTACGAGCAGTACTTC. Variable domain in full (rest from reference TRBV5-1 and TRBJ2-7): KAGVTQTPRYLIKTRGQQVTLSCSPISGHRSVSWYQQTPGQGLQFLFEYFSETQRNKGNFPGRFSGRQFSNSRSEMNVSTLELGDSALYLCASSFGRQSYEQYFGPGTRLTVT.

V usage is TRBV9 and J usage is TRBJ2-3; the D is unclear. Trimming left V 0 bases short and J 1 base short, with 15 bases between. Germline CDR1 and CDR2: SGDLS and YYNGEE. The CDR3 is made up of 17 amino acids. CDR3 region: CASSVEIEVMGTDTQYF. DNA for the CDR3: TGTGCCAGCAGCGTAGAAATTGAAGTTATGGGCACAGATACGCAGTATTTT.

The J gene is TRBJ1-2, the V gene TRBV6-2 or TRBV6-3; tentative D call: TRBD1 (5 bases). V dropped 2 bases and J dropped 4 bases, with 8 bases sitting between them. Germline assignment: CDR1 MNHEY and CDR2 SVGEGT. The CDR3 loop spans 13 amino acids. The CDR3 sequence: CASSYDSLYGYTF. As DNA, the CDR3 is TGTGCCAGCAGTTACGACAGTCTCTATGGCTACACCTTC.

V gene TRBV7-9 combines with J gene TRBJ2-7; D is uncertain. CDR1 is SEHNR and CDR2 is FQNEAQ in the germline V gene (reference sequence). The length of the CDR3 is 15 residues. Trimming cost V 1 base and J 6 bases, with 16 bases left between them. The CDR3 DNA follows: TGTGCCAGCAGCTTAGTAGGGAAACGCTCGGCCGAGCAGTACTTC. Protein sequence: CASSLVGKRSAEQYF.

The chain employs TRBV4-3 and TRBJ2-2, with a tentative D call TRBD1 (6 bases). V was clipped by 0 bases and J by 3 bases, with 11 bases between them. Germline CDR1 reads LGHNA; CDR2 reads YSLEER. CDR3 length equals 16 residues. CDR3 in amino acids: CASSQDRGLDTGELFF. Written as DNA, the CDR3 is TGCGCCAGCAGCCAAGACAGGGGTTTGGACACCGGGGAGCTGTTTTTT.

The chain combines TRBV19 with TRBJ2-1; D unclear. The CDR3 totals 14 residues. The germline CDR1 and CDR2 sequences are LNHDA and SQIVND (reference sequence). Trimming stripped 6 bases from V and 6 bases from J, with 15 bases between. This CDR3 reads CASSTTGDLNEQFF. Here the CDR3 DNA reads TGTGCCAGTAGCACAACGGGTGATCTCAATGAGCAGTTCTTC. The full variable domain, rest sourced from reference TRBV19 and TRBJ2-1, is DGGITQSPKYLFRKEGQNVTLSCEQNLNHDAMYWYRQDPGQGLRLIYYSQIVNDFQKGDIAEGYSVSREKKESFPLTVTSAQKNPTAFYLCASSTTGDLNEQFFGPGTRLTVL.